This T cell receptor beta chain was identified in a study of vaccination effects on CD4 cells after COVID-19. Sequencing used immunoSEQ multiplex PCR; TCRdb keeps in-frame clones, though not all of them. The sample includes more than 20,000 clones, over 70% of them seen just once. Before sequencing took place, the ViraFEST assay used viral peptide pools to expand antigen-specific CD4+ T cells. Following 10 days of culture, CD4+ T cells were isolated. Either the BNT162b2 or mRNA-1273 vaccine was given to participants in two doses. On this clone itself: Its antigen is currently unknown.

CDR1 and CDR2 from the germline V gene are LGHNA and YNFKEQ. Between the trimmed V and J ends, which lost 3 bases and 0 bases, there was a span of 15 bases. This CDR3 region has 17 residues. This chain joins TRBV4-2 and TRBJ1-5, with a weak D call TRBD1 (6 bases). The receptor was derived from a human donor who received a COVID-19 vaccine. Sample: CD4+ T cells from PBMCs cultured with SARS-CoV-2 spike peptides, taken after COVID-19 vaccination. CDR3 DNA: TGTGCCAGCAGCCAGAACCGGGACAAAAATAGCAATCAGCCCCAGCATTTT. Amino acids: CASSQNRDKNSNQPQHF.